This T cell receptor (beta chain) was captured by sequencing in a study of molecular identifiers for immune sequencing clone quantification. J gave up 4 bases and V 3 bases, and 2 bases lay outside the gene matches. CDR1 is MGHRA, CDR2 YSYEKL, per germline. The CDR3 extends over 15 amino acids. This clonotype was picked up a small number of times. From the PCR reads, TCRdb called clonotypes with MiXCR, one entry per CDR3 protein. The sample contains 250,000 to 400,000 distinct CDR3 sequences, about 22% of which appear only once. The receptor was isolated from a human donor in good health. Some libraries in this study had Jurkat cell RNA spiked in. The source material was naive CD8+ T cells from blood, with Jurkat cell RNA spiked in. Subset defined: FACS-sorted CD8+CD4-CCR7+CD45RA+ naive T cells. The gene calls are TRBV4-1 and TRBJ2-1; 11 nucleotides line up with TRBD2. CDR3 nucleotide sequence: TGCGCCAGCAGCCACCTAGCGGGGGGATACAATGAGCAGTTCTTC. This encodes CASSHLAGGYNEQFF.